These T cell receptor beta chains were read from a single sample in a study of T cell responses to AZD1222 COVID-19 vaccine. Method: immunoSEQ multiplex PCR; TCRdb's copy keeps in-frame clones and lacks some. This repertoire shows under 200,000 clones, 88% found once; its top ten account for around 4.5%. Material: peripheral blood, obtained 28 days after the second AZD1222 dose. The receptors were sampled from an adult who received the AZD1222 COVID-19 vaccine. Each CDR3 is given with its conserved first and last residue. A D gene is named only where the DNA matches it firmly.

j_call	v_call	d_call	cdr3_aa	cdr3_nt
TRBJ1-5	TRBV2	NA	CASHRETNQPQHF	TGTGCCAGTCACCGGGAGACAAATCAGCCCCAGCATTTT
TRBJ1-1	TRBV19	NA	CASSIHSRARTEAFF	TGTGCCAGTAGTATCCACTCGAGGGCTAGGACTGAAGCTTTCTTT
TRBJ1-3	TRBV6-5	NA	CASSYSLGYTIYF	TGTGCCAGCAGTTACAGCCTGGGATACACCATATATTTT
TRBJ1-3	TRBV6-1	NA	CASSGAQGHSGNTIYF	TGTGCCAGCAGTGGGGCACAGGGTCACTCTGGAAACACCATATATTTT
TRBJ2-7	TRBV5-5	TRBD1	CASRRQGAYEQYF	TGTGCCAGCAGACGACAGGGGGCTTACGAGCAGTACTTC
TRBJ1-5	TRBV5-8	NA	CASTAGQPQHF	TGTGCCAGCACGGCGGGTCAGCCCCAGCATTTT
TRBJ2-1	TRBV24-1	TRBD2	CATREAGHNEQFF	TGTGCCACCAGGGAAGCGGGGCACAATGAGCAGTTCTTC
TRBJ1-5	TRBV4-3	NA	CASSQDLGNPNQPQHF	TGCGCCAGCAGCCAAGATTTAGGGAACCCAAATCAGCCCCAGCATTTT
TRBJ2-7	TRBV7-8	NA	CASSWDGEQYF	TGTGCCAGCAGCTGGGACGGAGAGCAGTACTTC
TRBJ1-6	TRBV7-3	TRBD1	CASSATGGSPLHF	TGTGCCAGCAGCGCTACAGGGGGGTCACCCCTCCACTTT
TRBJ1-1	TRBV20-1	NA	CSASLGARKAFF	TGCAGTGCTAGTTTAGGGGCCCGAAAGGCTTTCTTT